This T cell receptor (beta chain) was documented in a study of shared clonotypes between healthy human individuals. Across the study: The plates for each donor numbered three CD4 naive, three CD4 memory, two CD8 naive and one CD8 memory. Whole-study results and caveats: A limitation of the genetic and exposure-history diversity represented arose from few donors. Researchers found naive subsets generally carried larger estimated richness than memory subsets.

V dropped 3 bases and J dropped 3; count of bases not matched to a gene: 3. This CDR3 has 16 amino acids. Germline V gene lookup returns CDR1 KGHSH and CDR2 LQKENI. Repertoires were generated with immunoSEQ multiplex PCR, while TCRdb's copy carries only in-frame clones and drops some. The sample consists of around 990,000 clones, approximately 80% of them appearing once. Points on this clone: Its antigen is not known.

Nashville, Tennessee was home to all donors, each a Caucasian adult. Sequences were obtained from memory CD4+ T cells from PBMCs. Specified subset: CD45RA-negative fraction. The receptor was derived from a man aged 18 to 30 in good health. Some clones in this sample may be carry-over from other donors' samples. The V and J genes are TRBV18 and TRBJ2-1, with TRBD2 matching over 12 bases. The CDR3 region is CASSPRTSGDYNEQFF. The CDR3 DNA is TGTGCCAGCTCACCCCGGACTAGCGGGGACTACAATGAGCAGTTCTTC.